Given below is one T cell receptor (beta chain) in context. This sample is part of a study of T cell clones after liver transplantation. The table came from immunoSEQ multiplex PCR; TCRdb's copy has only in-frame clones and leaves some out. This sample has 40,000 to 55,000 clones; approximately 71% occur once, and the top ten carry 8.5% to 10%. The sequencing used CD4+ T cells from blood, collected 54 months after liver transplant. This TCR was recovered from a human patient who received a liver transplant. Some T cells may possibly be graft donor cells.

The CDR3 nucleotides read TGTGCCAGCAGCCAAAACAACAGGCCCGGGGAGCTGTTTTTT. Encoded protein: CASSQNNRPGELFF. J is TRBJ2-2 and V is TRBV7-8, with D perhaps matching TRBD1 (5 bases). This CDR3 has 14 residues. Trimming cost V 5 bases and J 6 bases, with 13 bases left between them. The germline CDR1 and CDR2 sequences are SGHVS and FQNEAQ.